This T cell receptor (beta chain) emerged from a study of immune cell composition in non-small cell lung cancer. Normal lung was taken at the farthest possible site, at least 3 cm from tumour. This CDR3 is 15 amino acids long. V was cut by 2 bases and J by 7 bases, with 19 bases left in between. The germline CDR1 and CDR2 sequences are SGDLS and YYNGEE. The table came from immunoSEQ multiplex PCR; TCRdb's copy has only in-frame clones and leaves some out. The sample has about 3,100 clones, nearly 80% seen once. Sequenced sample: non-adjacent lung tissue. This TCR came from a human donor with non-small cell lung cancer. The donor label of this sample is uncertain. This rearrangement joins TRBV9 to TRBJ2-7; possible D gene TRBD2, 6 bases. The CDR3 bases are TGTGCCAGCAGCGTGGAGCCGGGACTTGGGGAAGAGCAGTACTTC. Translation gives CASSVEPGLGEEQYF.